This TCR beta chain was profiled in a study of early T cells in non-severe SARS-CoV-2 infection. Study-level background: The input, bulk RNA from unsorted whole blood, was sequenced, and chains were unpaired.

Attachment of unique molecular identifiers to individual cDNA molecules was performed. A single record per CDR3 protein comes from TCRdb applying MiXCR to the 5' RACE reads. The table lists around 63,000 distinct CDR3 sequences, 5.5% to 7% of them singletons. This clonotype was observed many times. Its specificity is not known. V dropped 5 bases and J dropped 6; count of bases not matched to a gene: 7. Germline V gene data show CDR1 as DFQATT and CDR2 as SNEGSKA (reference sequence). This CDR3 is built from 15 residues. Study results and caveats: Matching with VDJdb favored anti-spike CD8 responses (missing private and CD4 specificities).

The TCR comes from an adult who was a healthcare worker with PCR-confirmed SARS-CoV-2 infection or an uninfected control (not recorded which). The V gene is TRBV20-1, the J gene TRBJ1-6; 10 positions match TRBD1. The sample in question was whole blood, obtained at baseline. In nucleotides, the CDR3 is TGCAGTGCTGGAACTCGGACAGGGGGTAATTCACCCCTCCACTTT. This sequence encodes CSAGTRTGGNSPLHF.